This TCR beta chain emerged from a study of T-cell reconstitution after alpha-beta-depleted transplantation in children. A TCRbeta library incorporating unique molecular identifiers was prepared. A single record per CDR3 protein comes from TCRdb applying MiXCR to the PCR reads. In the table there are 70,000 or so distinct CDR3 sequences, roughly a tenth of which are singletons. The CDR3 sequence is 19 residues long. Germline V lookup: CDR1 SGHRS, CDR2 YFSETQ. V lost 4 bases and J lost 5; bases outside the gene matches: 14. This clonotype showed up just a few times. Its antigen is not known. Study outcomes and limitations: Newly produced T cells mostly provided counts and TCRbeta diversity after one year, as hyperexpanded clones declined. Roughly two months post-transplant, alpha-beta T cells reportedly originated from several hundred graft clones that had expanded. Several patients had high TCRbeta diversity at day 60; it came from surviving recipient T cells and thymic progenitors.

The clonotype originates from a boy younger than 18 with acute myeloid leukemia, due to receive a stem cell transplant. The rearrangement links TRBV5-1 to TRBJ2-5; 16 nucleotides match TRBD2. The material was PBMCs, obtained before TCRalphabeta/CD19-depleted stem cell transplant. This CDR3 is CASSLSGGTSGGAVETQYF. The CDR3 DNA is TGCGCCAGCAGCCTATCGGGCGGGACTAGCGGGGGGGCCGTGGAGACCCAGTACTTC.